The 25 T cell receptor beta chains below were found in one sample sequenced in a study of T cell responses to AZD1222 COVID-19 vaccine. The protocol was immunoSEQ multiplex PCR, while the TCRdb copy is restricted to in-frame clones and leaves out a portion. The table records around 58,000 clones, about 86% of them present only once. The specimen was peripheral blood, collected on day 0 of AZD1222 vaccination. These receptors all stem from an adult in good health.

The J gene is TRBJ1-5, the V gene TRBV6-6; TRBD1 aligns across 7 bases. The CDR3 runs to 15 residues. With V trimmed by 6 bases and J by 7 bases, 12 bases remained unmatched. Germline V CDR1 and CDR2: MNHNY, SVGAGI (reference sequence). CDR3 DNA: TGTGCCAGCAGACGACAGGGAATGAGAGGCCAGCCCCAGCATTTT. The encoded protein is CASRRQGMRGQPQHF.

Written as DNA, the CDR3 is TGTGCCAGCAGCGTAGAGGGACGGAGCTCAACGGGCTATGGCTACACCTTC. This sequence encodes CASSVEGRSSTGYGYTF. This chain links TRBV9 with TRBJ1-2; TRBD1 is a possible D gene (5 bases). The CDR3 contains 17 residues. Trimming stripped 0 bases from V and 4 bases from J, with 19 bases between. Germline V CDR1 and CDR2: SGDLS, YYNGEE.

J is TRBJ2-5 and V is TRBV20-1, with 7 positions matching TRBD2. J was trimmed by 5 bases and V by 3 bases; bases with no gene match: 0. This CDR3 spans 11 amino acids. Germline V gene sequence: CDR1 DFQATT, CDR2 SNEGSKA (reference sequence). The CDR3 nucleotides are TGCAGTGCTAGCGGGGGGGAGACCCAGTACTTC. It encodes CSASGGETQYF.

A note on this clone: At one end the junction does not follow the germline gene, possibly because of a read error. The chain combines TRBV7-7 with TRBJ2-5; a possible D gene is TRBD2 (7 bases). The V gene's germline CDR1 is SSHAT and CDR2 FNYEAQ (reference sequence). The CDR3 loop spans 14 amino acids. This chain's CDR3 is CASSSTGGGETQYF. The DNA for the CDR3 is TGTGCTAGCAGCTCCACGGGGGGCGGAGAGACCCAGTACTTC. Full variable domain (remainder filled in from reference TRBV7-7 and TRBJ2-5): GAGVSQSPRYKVTKRGQDVTLRCDPISSHATLYWYQQALGQGPEFLTYFNYEAQPDKSGLPSDRFSAERPEGSISTLTIQRTEQRDSAMYRCASSSTGGGETQYFGPGTRLLVL.

This clone was picked up a small number of times. The rearrangement joins TRBV28 to TRBJ1-1; D is unclear. This CDR3 is 14 amino acids long. In germline, CDR1 is MDHEN, CDR2 SYDVKM. The V end lost 3 bases, the J end lost 1 base, and 9 bases lay between the germline ends. CDR3 DNA: TGTGCCAGCAGTTTCCTGGCCCCGAACACTGAAGCTTTCTTT. The encoded protein is CASSFLAPNTEAFF.

DNA for the CDR3: TGCAGCGTTGAAGACTGGACAGGGGGCGTTGAAGCTTTCTTT. Protein product: CSVEDWTGGVEAFF. The chain links TRBV29-1 to TRBJ1-1, with 11 bases aligning to TRBD1. Looked up from germline, CDR1 is SQVTM and CDR2 is ANQGSEA. The CDR3 is 14 amino acids. The ends lost 0 bases at V and 7 bases at J; junction bases unmatched: 4.

The chain recombines TRBV20-1 with TRBJ2-4; no reliable D call. Germline V lookup: CDR1 DFQATT, CDR2 SNEGSKA (reference sequence). The CDR3 contains 11 residues. CDR3 loop: CSGLAKNIQYF. DNA of the CDR3: TGCAGCGGGCTAGCCAAAAACATTCAGTACTTC.

This chain joins TRBV19 and TRBJ2-7; D is perhaps TRBD1 (5 bases). The CDR3 has 12 residues. The germline CDR1 and CDR2 sequences are LNHDA and SQIVND (reference sequence). V was trimmed by 3 bases and J by 4 bases, leaving 7 bases between them. The CDR3 region is CASSIQGYEQYF. Written as DNA, the CDR3 is TGTGCCAGTAGTATTCAGGGTTACGAGCAGTACTTC.

This clone was found once. This sequence joins TRBV28 and TRBJ1-2; 9 bases are a match to TRBD1. J lost 11 bases, V lost 6 bases, and 7 bases had no gene match. The CDR3 totals 12 residues. From germline, CDR1 is MDHEN and CDR2 SYDVKM. CDR3 DNA sequence: TGTGCCAGCAGGCCCACAGGGGGCGCTTACACCTTC. Encoded protein: CASRPTGGAYTF.

The rearrangement links TRBV5-1 to TRBJ2-1; 7 bases match TRBD2. Germline V gives CDR1 SGHRS, CDR2 YFSETQ. Losses at the gene ends were 0 bases for V and 2 bases for J; bases not matched to a gene: 2. This CDR3 has 15 residues. The CDR3 DNA reads TGCGCCAGCAGCTTGGCGGGAGGAACCTACAATGAGCAGTTCTTC. Protein sequence: CASSLAGGTYNEQFF.

The V call is TRBV6-5, the J call TRBJ1-6, with D maybe TRBD1 (5 bases). The length of the CDR3 is 14 residues. Germline lookup yields CDR1 MNHEY and CDR2 SVGAGI. The V end was cut by 0 bases, the J end by 12 bases, with 12 bases between. CDR3 protein: CASSYSLGDLPLHF. As DNA, the CDR3 is TGTGCCAGCAGTTACTCGTTAGGGGACCTACCCCTCCACTTT.

The gene calls are TRBV6-6 and TRBJ2-3; 10 nucleotides match TRBD1. The germline CDR1 and CDR2 sequences are MNHNY and SVGAGI (reference sequence). The ends lost 6 bases at V and 11 bases at J; junction bases unmatched: 14. This CDR3 has 15 amino acids. CDR3 sequence reads: CASRPGTGAGSGQYF. CDR3 nucleotide sequence: TGTGCCAGCAGACCGGGGACAGGGGCCGGCTCGGGGCAGTATTTT.

The rearrangement uses TRBV3-1 (or the pseudogene TRBV3-2) and TRBJ2-7, with TRBD1 identical over 11 bases. V was clipped by 4 bases and J by 0 bases; unmatched bases: 5. CDR1 is LGHDT and CDR2 is YNNKEL in the germline V gene (reference sequence). This CDR3 comprises 16 residues. The CDR3 reads CASSPRGQGVSYEQYF. The CDR3 bases are TGTGCCAGCAGCCCCCGGGGACAGGGGGTCTCCTACGAGCAGTACTTC.

This chain's CDR3 is CASSFASGSSYEQYF. The CDR3 DNA reads TGTGCCAGCAGCTTCGCTAGCGGGAGTTCATACGAGCAGTACTTC. The chain uses TRBV11-2 and TRBJ2-7, with 10 positions matching TRBD2. Germline V gene lookup returns CDR1 SGHAT and CDR2 FQNNGV. This CDR3 contains 15 residues. After removal of 3 bases from V and 4 bases from J, the junction contained 6 bases not matched to a gene.

This clone was found a few times. J is TRBJ1-1 and V is TRBV23-1; a possible D gene is TRBD1 (5 bases). TRBV23-1 has ORF status, its function being uncertain. The germline V and J ends were trimmed by 8 bases and 3 bases, with 22 bases remaining between them. CDR3 length equals 16 residues. In nucleotides, the CDR3 is TGCGCCAGCTCAACAGCCGCAGGGCGGTCGGACACTGAAGCTTTCTTT. This codes for CASSTAAGRSDTEAFF.

CDR3 region: CASSFQGNQPQHF. The CDR3 nucleotides are TGTGCCAGCAGTTTCCAGGGGAATCAGCCCCAGCATTTT. V gene TRBV27 combines with J gene TRBJ1-5, with TRBD1 as a possible D gene (6 bases). The germline V gene encodes CDR1 MNHEY and CDR2 SMNVEV (reference sequence). There are 13 residues in the CDR3. The V end was cut by 3 bases, the J end by 4 bases, with 7 bases between.

The chain couples TRBV6-5 to TRBJ2-1; no firm D call. With 0 bases removed from V and 7 bases from J, the gap between germline ends came to 10 bases. Per the germline V gene, CDR1 is MNHEY and CDR2 is SVGAGI. The CDR3 totals 14 residues. The CDR3 sequence is CASSYSGPTNEQFF. Written as DNA, the CDR3 is TGTGCCAGCAGTTACTCAGGACCAACGAATGAGCAGTTCTTC.

This clone occurred a few times. The genes are TRBV3-1 (or the pseudogene TRBV3-2) and TRBJ1-2; 7 nucleotides agree with TRBD1. Germline loops: CDR1 LGHDT, CDR2 YNNKEL (reference sequence). Germline trimming cut 4 bases from V and 6 bases from J; bases unmatched to any gene: 14. There are 16 residues in the CDR3. CDR3 nucleotides: TGTGCCAGCAGCCCGGGAGCGACAGGGTATTTTGATGGCTACACCTTC. Translated, it gives CASSPGATGYFDGYTF.

This clone appeared once. This rearrangement joins TRBV5-5 to TRBJ1-5; 8 bases align to TRBD1. V shed 3 bases, J shed 2 bases, and the junction held 10 bases outside the gene matches. Germline V gene sequence: CDR1 SGHKS, CDR2 YYEKEE (reference sequence). CDR3 length: 17 residues. The CDR3 sequence: CASSSTGVYEGNQPQHF. The CDR3 coding sequence is TGTGCCAGCAGCTCGACAGGGGTTTATGAGGGCAATCAGCCCCAGCATTTT.

The CDR3 sequence is CASSRSGSAGELFF. CDR3 DNA sequence: TGTGCCAGCAGCCGTAGCGGGAGCGCCGGGGAGCTGTTTTTT. The rearrangement joins TRBV7-9 to TRBJ2-2; TRBD2 matches at 9 bases. V was clipped by 5 bases and J by 6 bases; unmatched bases: 4. CDR3 length: 14 residues. Germline CDR1 is SEHNR and CDR2 is FQNEAQ (reference sequence).

The chain recombines TRBV18 with TRBJ1-5, with 9 bases lining up with TRBD1. CDR3 length: 15 amino acids. The V and J ends lost 2 bases and 6 bases, in that order; junction bases with no gene match: 5. Germline V gene data show CDR1 as KGHSH and CDR2 as LQKENI. The CDR3 DNA follows: TGTGCCAGCTCACCATATACAGGGGGCCCTCAGCCCCAGCATTTT. Translation: CASSPYTGGPQPQHF.

This clone was seen once. V is TRBV6-6 and J is TRBJ1-1, with D uncertain. V shed 4 bases and J shed 0 bases, with 12 bases lying between them. The CDR3 runs to 15 residues. Germline V gives CDR1 MNHNY, CDR2 SVGAGI (reference sequence). CDR3 DNA: TGTGCCAGCAGTTCTCTTACAGAGATGAACACTGAAGCTTTCTTT. Translated: CASSSLTEMNTEAFF.

The chain couples TRBV9 to TRBJ2-7; D uncertain. Trimming removed 0 bases from V and 0 bases from J, with 10 bases in between. The CDR3 runs to 15 residues. CDR1 is SGDLS, CDR2 YYNGEE, per germline. CDR3 coding DNA: TGTGCCAGCAGCGTAGTTCCGGGTAGCTCCTACGAGCAGTACTTC. Translating it yields CASSVVPGSSYEQYF.

The V gene is TRBV7-2, the J gene TRBJ2-4, with TRBD2 matching over 11 bases. The CDR3 runs to 16 residues. The junction had 7 bases not matched to a gene; V was cut back by 5 bases and J by 4 bases. In germline, CDR1 is SGHTA, CDR2 FQGNSA. The CDR3 loop reads CASSPTSGGHKNIQYF. CDR3 DNA: TGTGCCAGCAGCCCCACTAGCGGGGGCCATAAAAACATTCAGTACTTC.

The rearrangement links TRBV7-8 to TRBJ1-4; D not resolved. This CDR3 contains 15 residues. Germline V gene lookup returns CDR1 SGHVS and CDR2 FQNEAQ. V lost 4 bases to trimming and J lost 0 bases, with 9 bases between them. The CDR3 region is CASSSFTTTNEKLFF. CDR3 DNA sequence: TGTGCCAGCAGCTCGTTCACGACAACTAATGAAAAACTGTTTTTT. Complete variable domain (other parts from reference TRBV7-8 and TRBJ1-4): GAGVSQSPRYKVAKRGQDVALRCDPISGHVSLFWYQQALGQGPEFLTYFQNEAQLDKSGLPSDRFFAERPEGSVSTLKIQRTQQEDSAVYLCASSSFTTTNEKLFFGSGTQLSVL.